One and the same sample provided the 12 T cell receptor beta chains below, sequenced in a study of PD-1 and CTLA-4 blockade in melanoma. Only in-frame clones appear in the TCRdb table, and some are missing; sequencing was by immunoSEQ multiplex PCR. The table includes under 7,500 clones, around 80% detected once. The starting material was CD8+ T cells from peripheral blood, obtained before anti-PD-1 treatment. The receptors here all came from a human donor with melanoma.

This chain connects TRBV10-1 to TRBJ2-2; perhaps TRBD1 as D (5 bases). CDR3 size: 14 residues. V lost 4 bases to trimming and J lost 6 bases, with 12 bases between them. Germline values: CDR1 WNHNN, CDR2 SYGVQD (reference sequence). CDR3 coding DNA: TGCGCCAGCAGTGGGAAAGAGACAGCCGGGGAGCTGTTTTTT. Amino acid sequence: CASSGKETAGELFF.

The V gene is TRBV3-1 (or the pseudogene TRBV3-2), the J gene TRBJ2-3; 7 nucleotides line up with TRBD2. Germline trimming cut 4 bases from V and 2 bases from J; bases unmatched to any gene: 9. The CDR3 runs to 16 residues. CDR1 and CDR2 (germline): LGHDT, YNNKEL (reference sequence). In DNA, the CDR3 is TGTGCCAGCAGCCCAAGATGGGGGAGGGACACAGATACGCAGTATTTT. Translated: CASSPRWGRDTDTQYF.

The CDR3 region is CASSYLGNNEQFF. The CDR3 DNA sequence: TGTGCCAGCAGTTACTTAGGTAACAATGAGCAGTTCTTC. This chain links TRBV6-5 with TRBJ2-1; unclear D gene. In germline, CDR1 is MNHEY, CDR2 SVGAGI. Trimming pared 1 base from V and 5 bases from J, leaving 6 bases between. This CDR3 is 13 amino acids long.

The chain links TRBV10-2 to TRBJ1-1, with D perhaps TRBD1 (5 bases). V was clipped by 3 bases and J by 0 bases, with 11 bases between them. The CDR3 sequence is 15 residues long. Germline assignment: CDR1 WSHSY and CDR2 SAAADI. Written as DNA, the CDR3 is TGCGCCAGCAGTGATTCAGAGGGGATGAACACTGAAGCTTTCTTT. This encodes CASSDSEGMNTEAFF.

The chain has TRBV5-5 and TRBJ2-1; D assignment may be TRBD1 or TRBD2 (6 bases each). The CDR3 extends over 15 amino acids. V lost 0 bases and J 2 bases, leaving 9 bases between the germline ends. Germline-derived CDR1 and CDR2 are SGHKS and YYEKEE (reference sequence). CDR3 coding DNA: TGTGCCAGCAGCTTGGTGGGGGGCGCCTACAATGAGCAGTTCTTC. Its translation: CASSLVGGAYNEQFF.

This chain uses TRBV2 with TRBJ2-5; a possible D gene is TRBD2 (5 bases). Germline values: CDR1 SNHLY, CDR2 FYNNEI. V was shortened by 3 bases and J by 5 bases, with 7 bases between the two germline ends. The CDR3 length is 12 residues. CDR3 protein: CASSDEGETQYF. As DNA, the CDR3 is TGTGCCAGCAGTGACGAGGGTGAGACCCAGTACTTC.

This chain connects TRBV4-3 to TRBJ1-2; D gene unclear. The CDR3 contains 16 residues. Germline values: CDR1 LGHNA, CDR2 YSLEER. Between the trimmed V and J ends, which lost 0 bases and 4 bases, there was a span of 15 bases. In DNA form, the CDR3 reads TGCGCCAGCAGCCAAGATTTTGTGGAGTTCAGCTATGGCTACACCTTC. Its translation: CASSQDFVEFSYGYTF.

The rearrangement uses TRBV27 and TRBJ1-1; possibly TRBD1 for D (6 bases). Germline CDR1 MNHEY, CDR2 SMNVEV (reference sequence). The ends were cut back, 6 bases at V and 2 bases at J, with 16 bases in the middle. The CDR3 has 15 amino acids. The CDR3: CASSPFLTGNTEAFF. The CDR3 nucleotides read TGTGCCAGCAGCCCCTTCCTGACAGGAAACACTGAAGCTTTCTTT.

The rearrangement links TRBV7-2 to TRBJ1-2, with TRBD1 identical over 11 bases. This CDR3 spans 16 amino acids. Germline CDR1 is SGHTA and CDR2 is FQGNSA. Losses at the gene ends were 3 bases for V and 4 bases for J; bases not matched to a gene: 7. The CDR3 here is CASSFPGTGGIYGYTF. The DNA for the CDR3 is TGTGCCAGCAGCTTCCCTGGGACAGGGGGAATCTATGGCTACACCTTC. Combining the CDR3 with reference TRBV7-2 and TRBJ1-2 gives the whole variable domain GAGVSQSPSNKVTEKGKDVELRCDPISGHTALYWYRQSLGQGLEFLIYFQGNSAPDKSGLPSDRFSAERTGGSVSTLTIQRTQQEDSAVYLCASSFPGTGGIYGYTFGSGTRLTVV.

This clone was detected only once. The chain is built from TRBV7-8 and TRBJ1-1; no clear D. V dropped 2 bases and J dropped 0 bases, with 13 bases sitting between them. The CDR3 extends over 16 amino acids. The germline gives CDR1 SGHVS, CDR2 FQNEAQ. As DNA, the CDR3 is TGTGCCAGCAGCTTATCTTCCGGCAGCATGAACACTGAAGCTTTCTTT. Translation gives CASSLSSGSMNTEAFF.

V gene TRBV27 combines with J gene TRBJ2-2, with 8 bases that match TRBD1. The CDR3 runs to 16 residues. Germline CDR1 reads MNHEY; CDR2 reads SMNVEV (reference sequence). Trimming removed 0 bases from V and 4 bases from J; junction bases left unmatched: 4. The CDR3 spells CASSLSGQGFTGELFF. The CDR3 nucleotides are TGTGCCAGCAGTTTATCCGGACAGGGATTCACCGGGGAGCTGTTTTTT.

V is TRBV4-1 and J is TRBJ2-7; D ambiguous. The CDR3 is made up of 9 amino acids. CDR1 MGHRA and CDR2 YSYEKL come from the germline V gene. Deletions cut 6 bases from V and 5 bases from J, with 2 bases between. The CDR3 bases are TGCGCCAGCAGGAACGAGCAGTACTTC. Translation: CASRNEQYF.